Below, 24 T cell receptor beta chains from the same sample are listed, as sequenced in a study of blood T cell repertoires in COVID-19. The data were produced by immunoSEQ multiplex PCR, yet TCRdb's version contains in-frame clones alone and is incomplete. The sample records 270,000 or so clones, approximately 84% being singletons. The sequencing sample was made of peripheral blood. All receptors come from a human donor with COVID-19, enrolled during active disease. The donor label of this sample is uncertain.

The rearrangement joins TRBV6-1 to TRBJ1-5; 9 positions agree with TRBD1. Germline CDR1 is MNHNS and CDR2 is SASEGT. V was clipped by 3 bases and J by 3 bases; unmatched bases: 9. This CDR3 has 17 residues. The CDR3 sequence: CASSDWDRAVANQPQHF. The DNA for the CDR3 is TGTGCCAGCAGTGATTGGGACAGGGCCGTCGCCAATCAGCCCCAGCATTTT.

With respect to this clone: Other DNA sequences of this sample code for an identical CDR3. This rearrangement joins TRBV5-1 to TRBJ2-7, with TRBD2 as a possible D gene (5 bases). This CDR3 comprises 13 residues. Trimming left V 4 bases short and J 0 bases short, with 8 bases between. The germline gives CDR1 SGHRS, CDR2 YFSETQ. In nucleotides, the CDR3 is TGCGCCAGCAGCCCGGGGAACTCCTACGAGCAGTACTTC. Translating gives CASSPGNSYEQYF.

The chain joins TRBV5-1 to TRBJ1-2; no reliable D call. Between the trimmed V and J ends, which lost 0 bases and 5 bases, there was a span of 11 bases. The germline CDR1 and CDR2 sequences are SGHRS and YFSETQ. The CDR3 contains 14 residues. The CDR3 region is CASSLERGTYGYTF. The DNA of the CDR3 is TGCGCCAGCAGCTTGGAGCGCGGAACTTATGGCTACACCTTC.

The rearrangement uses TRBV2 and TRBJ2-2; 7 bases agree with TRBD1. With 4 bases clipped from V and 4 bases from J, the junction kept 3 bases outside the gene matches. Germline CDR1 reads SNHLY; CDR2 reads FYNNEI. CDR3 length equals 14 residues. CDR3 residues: CASSVQGSTGELFF. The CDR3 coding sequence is TGTGCCAGCAGTGTACAGGGGAGCACCGGGGAGCTGTTTTTT.

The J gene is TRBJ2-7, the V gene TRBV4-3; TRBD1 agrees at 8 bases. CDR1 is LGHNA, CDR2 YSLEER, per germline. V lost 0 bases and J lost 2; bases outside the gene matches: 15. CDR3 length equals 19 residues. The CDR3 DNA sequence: TGCGCCAGCAGCCAAGATACTGGGGGGCCGGGACAGGACGCCTACGAGCAGTACTTC. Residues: CASSQDTGGPGQDAYEQYF.

This CDR3 reads CASSLFNLADEQFF. In DNA, the CDR3 is TGTGCCAGCAGCTTGTTTAACCTAGCAGATGAGCAGTTCTTC. The chain uses TRBV5-4 and TRBJ2-1, with a tentative D call TRBD2 (5 bases). With 1 base removed from V and 8 bases from J, the gap between germline ends came to 13 bases. The CDR3 contains 14 residues. From germline, CDR1 is SGHNT and CDR2 YYREEE (reference sequence).

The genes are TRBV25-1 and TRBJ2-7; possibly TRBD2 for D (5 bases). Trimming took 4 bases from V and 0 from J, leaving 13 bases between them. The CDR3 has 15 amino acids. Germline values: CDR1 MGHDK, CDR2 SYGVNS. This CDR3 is CASSGGLGISYEQYF. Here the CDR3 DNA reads TGTGCCAGCAGTGGTGGTCTCGGGATCTCCTACGAGCAGTACTTC.

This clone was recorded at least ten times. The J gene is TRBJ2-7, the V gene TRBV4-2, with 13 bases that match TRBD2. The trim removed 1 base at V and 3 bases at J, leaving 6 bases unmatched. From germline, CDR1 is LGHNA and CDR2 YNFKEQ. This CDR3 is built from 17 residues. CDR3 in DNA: TGTGCCAGCAGCCAAGGGACTAGCGGGAGTGGGAGCTACGAGCAGTACTTC. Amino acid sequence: CASSQGTSGSGSYEQYF.

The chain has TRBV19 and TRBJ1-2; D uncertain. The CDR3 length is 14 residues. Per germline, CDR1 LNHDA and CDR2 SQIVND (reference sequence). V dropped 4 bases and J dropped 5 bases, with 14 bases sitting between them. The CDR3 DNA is TGTGCCAGTAGTACGACTAGGGATAATTATGGCTACACCTTC. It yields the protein CASSTTRDNYGYTF.

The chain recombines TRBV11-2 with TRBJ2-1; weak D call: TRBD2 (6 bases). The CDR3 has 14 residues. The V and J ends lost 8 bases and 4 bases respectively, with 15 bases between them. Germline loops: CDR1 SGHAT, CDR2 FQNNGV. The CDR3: CASRTTQSYNEQFF. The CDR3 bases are TGTGCCAGCCGGACTACCCAATCGTACAATGAGCAGTTCTTC.

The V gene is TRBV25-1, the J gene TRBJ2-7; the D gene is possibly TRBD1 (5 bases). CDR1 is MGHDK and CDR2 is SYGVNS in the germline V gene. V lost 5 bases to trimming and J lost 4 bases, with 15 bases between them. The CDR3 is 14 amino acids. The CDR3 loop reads CASSPPQGWYEQYF. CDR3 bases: TGTGCCAGCAGTCCCCCCCAGGGTTGGTACGAGCAGTACTTC.

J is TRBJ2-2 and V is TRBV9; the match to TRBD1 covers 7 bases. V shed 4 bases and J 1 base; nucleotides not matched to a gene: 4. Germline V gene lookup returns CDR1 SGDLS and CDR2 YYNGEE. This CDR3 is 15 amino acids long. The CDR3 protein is CASSRRGLNTGELFF. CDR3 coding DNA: TGTGCCAGCAGCAGAAGGGGGCTGAACACCGGGGAGCTGTTTTTT.

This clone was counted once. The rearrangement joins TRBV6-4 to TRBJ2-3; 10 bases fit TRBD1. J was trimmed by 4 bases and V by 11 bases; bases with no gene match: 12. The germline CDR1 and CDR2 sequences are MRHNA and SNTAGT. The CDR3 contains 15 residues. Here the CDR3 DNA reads TGTGCCCCCCGCAACAGGGGACAGGGGCCAGATACGCAGTATTTT. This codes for CAPRNRGQGPDTQYF.

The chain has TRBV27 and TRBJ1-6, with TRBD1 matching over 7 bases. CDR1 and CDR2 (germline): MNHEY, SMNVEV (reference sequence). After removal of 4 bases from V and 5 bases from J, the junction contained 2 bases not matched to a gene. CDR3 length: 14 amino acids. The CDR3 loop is CASSYRGNNSPLHF. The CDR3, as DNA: TGTGCCAGCAGTTACAGGGGAAATAATTCACCCCTCCACTTT.

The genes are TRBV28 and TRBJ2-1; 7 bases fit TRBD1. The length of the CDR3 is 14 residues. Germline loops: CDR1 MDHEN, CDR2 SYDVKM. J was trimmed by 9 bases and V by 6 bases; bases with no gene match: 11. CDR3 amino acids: CASSPPGTVPEQFF. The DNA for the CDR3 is TGTGCCAGCAGCCCCCCCGGGACAGTGCCTGAGCAGTTCTTC.

The CDR3 nucleotides read TGTGCCAGCAGGGCTAGCGGGAGGGACACCGGGGAGCTGTTTTTT. Its translation is CASRASGRDTGELFF. V is TRBV7-9 and J is TRBJ2-2; 12 bases fit TRBD2. The CDR3 contains 15 residues. Germline values: CDR1 SEHNR, CDR2 FQNEAQ (reference sequence). Germline trimming cut 6 bases from V and 3 bases from J; bases unmatched to any gene: 2.

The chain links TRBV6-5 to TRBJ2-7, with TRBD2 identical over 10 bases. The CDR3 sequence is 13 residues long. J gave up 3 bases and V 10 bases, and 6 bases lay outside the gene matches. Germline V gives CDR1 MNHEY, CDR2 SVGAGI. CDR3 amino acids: CAIQREGLYEQYF. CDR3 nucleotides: TGTGCCATCCAGCGGGAGGGCCTCTACGAGCAGTACTTC.

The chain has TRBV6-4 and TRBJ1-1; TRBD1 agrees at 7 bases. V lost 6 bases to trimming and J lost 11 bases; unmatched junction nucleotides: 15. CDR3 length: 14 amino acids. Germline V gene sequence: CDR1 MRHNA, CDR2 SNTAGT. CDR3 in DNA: TGTGCCAGCAGCCAACAGGGGCCAGGCGGACGTGCTTTCTTT. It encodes CASSQQGPGGRAFF.

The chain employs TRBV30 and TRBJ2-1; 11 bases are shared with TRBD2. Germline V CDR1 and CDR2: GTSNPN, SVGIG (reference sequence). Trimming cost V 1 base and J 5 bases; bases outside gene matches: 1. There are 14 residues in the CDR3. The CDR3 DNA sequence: TGTGCCTGGAGTGAGGGACTAGCGGACAATGAGCAGTTCTTC. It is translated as CAWSEGLADNEQFF. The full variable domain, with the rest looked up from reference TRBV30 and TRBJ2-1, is SQTIHQWPATLVQPVGSPLSLECTVEGTSNPNLYWYRQAAGRGLQLLFYSVGIGQISSEVPQNLSASRPQDRQFILSSKKLLLSDSGFYLCAWSEGLADNEQFFGPGTRLTVL.

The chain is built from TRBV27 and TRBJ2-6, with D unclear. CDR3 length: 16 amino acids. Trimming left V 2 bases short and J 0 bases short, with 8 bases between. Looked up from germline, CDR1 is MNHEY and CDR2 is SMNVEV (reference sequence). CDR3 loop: CASSLRRFSGANVLTF. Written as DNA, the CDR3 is TGTGCCAGCAGTTTACGGCGGTTCTCTGGGGCCAACGTCCTGACTTTC.

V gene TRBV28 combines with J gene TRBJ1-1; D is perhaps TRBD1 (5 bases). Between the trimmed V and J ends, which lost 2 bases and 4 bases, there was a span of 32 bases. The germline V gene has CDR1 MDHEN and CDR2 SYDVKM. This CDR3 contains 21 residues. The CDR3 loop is CASSLIYVGGGGLGPPTEAFF. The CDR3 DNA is TGTGCCAGCAGTTTAATTTACGTTGGGGGAGGCGGGCTTGGTCCCCCCACTGAAGCTTTCTTT.

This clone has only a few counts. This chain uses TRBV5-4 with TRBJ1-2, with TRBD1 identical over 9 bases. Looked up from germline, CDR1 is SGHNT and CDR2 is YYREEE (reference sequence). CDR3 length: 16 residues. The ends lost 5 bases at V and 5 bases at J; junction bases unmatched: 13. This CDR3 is CASSPGTGRSFYGYTF. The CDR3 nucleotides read TGTGCCAGCAGTCCCGGGACAGGGAGATCGTTTTATGGCTACACCTTC.

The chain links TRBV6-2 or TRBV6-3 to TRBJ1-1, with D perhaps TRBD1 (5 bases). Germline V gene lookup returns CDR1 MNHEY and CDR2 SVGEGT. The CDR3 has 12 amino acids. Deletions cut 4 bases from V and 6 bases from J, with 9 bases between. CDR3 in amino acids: CASSSDSPEAFF. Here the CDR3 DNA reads TGTGCCAGCAGTTCCGACAGCCCTGAAGCTTTCTTT.

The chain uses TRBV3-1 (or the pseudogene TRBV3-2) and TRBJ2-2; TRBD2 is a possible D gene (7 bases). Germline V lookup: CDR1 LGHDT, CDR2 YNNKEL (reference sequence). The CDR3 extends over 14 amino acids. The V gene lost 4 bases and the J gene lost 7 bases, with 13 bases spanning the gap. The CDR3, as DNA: TGTGCCAGCAGCCCCCTAGGGGGGGACGGGGAGCTGTTTTTT. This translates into CASSPLGGDGELFF.